A selection of T cell receptor beta chains follows, all from one sample in a study of blood T cell repertoires in COVID-19. TCRdb's table, derived via immunoSEQ multiplex PCR, lists solely in-frame clones and lacks some. Among roughly 87,000 clones listed, around 72% were seen once. The source material was peripheral blood. The receptors were sampled from a woman aged 80 or older with acute or convalescent COVID-19. CDR3s include the opening cysteine and the closing phenylalanine or tryptophan. A D gene is named only where the DNA matches it firmly. The size entry is marked missing in some rows and otherwise reads once, few, many or a size class.

clone_size: -
j_call: TRBJ2-1
v_call: TRBV15
d_call: -
cdr3_length: 12
cdr3_nt: TGTGCCACCAGAACTCCGGAGGGTGAGCAGTTCTTC
cdr3_aa: CATRTPEGEQFF

clone_size: -
j_call: TRBJ1-2
v_call: TRBV3-1/TRBV3-2
d_call: TRBD1
cdr3_length: 14
cdr3_nt: TGTGCCAGCAGCCCACGGGACAGGGGCTATGGCTACACCTTC
cdr3_aa: CASSPRDRGYGYTF

clone_size: once
j_call: TRBJ2-7
v_call: TRBV19
d_call: -
cdr3_length: 15
cdr3_nt: TGTGCCAGTAGTAGTGGACTCGGAGCCTTCTACGAGCAGTACTTC
cdr3_aa: CASSSGLGAFYEQYF

clone_size: -
j_call: TRBJ1-1
v_call: TRBV12-3/TRBV12-4
d_call: -
cdr3_length: 13
cdr3_nt: TGTGCCAGCAGTTTATTTGGGGGGACTGAAGCTTTCTTT
cdr3_aa: CASSLFGGTEAFF

clone_size: -
j_call: TRBJ1-5
v_call: TRBV2
d_call: TRBD1
cdr3_length: 15
cdr3_nt: TGTGCCAGCAGTGGACAGGGCGCGGGAGGTCAGCCCCAGCATTTT
cdr3_aa: CASSGQGAGGQPQHF

clone_size: -
j_call: TRBJ2-1
v_call: TRBV10-3
d_call: TRBD2
cdr3_length: 17
cdr3_nt: TGTGCCATCAGTCCCGGGACTAGCGGGGTAGGGGTCCATGAGCAGTTCTTC
cdr3_aa: CAISPGTSGVGVHEQFF

clone_size: -
j_call: TRBJ2-5
v_call: TRBV29-1
d_call: -
cdr3_length: 12
cdr3_nt: TGCAGCGTCAGGAGGGCAGAAGAGACCCAGTACTTC
cdr3_aa: CSVRRAEETQYF

clone_size: -
j_call: TRBJ1-3
v_call: TRBV30
d_call: TRBD1
cdr3_length: 16
cdr3_nt: TGTGCCTGGAGTTTGTTCGGACAGGGGGCCGTAAACACCATATATTTT
cdr3_aa: CAWSLFGQGAVNTIYF

clone_size: -
j_call: TRBJ1-3
v_call: TRBV28
d_call: TRBD1
cdr3_length: 19
cdr3_nt: TGTGCCAGCAACACGGACAGGGGGGATCCTAACTTGCCTGGAAACACCATATATTTT
cdr3_aa: CASNTDRGDPNLPGNTIYF

clone_size: -
j_call: TRBJ1-1
v_call: TRBV4-3
d_call: -
cdr3_length: 18
cdr3_nt: TGCGCCAGCAGCCAAGGTCGGGTTAAACAGGGTAGGGGCACTGAAGCTTTCTTT
cdr3_aa: CASSQGRVKQGRGTEAFF

clone_size: -
j_call: TRBJ2-7
v_call: TRBV13
d_call: TRBD1
cdr3_length: 16
cdr3_nt: TGTGCCAGCAGCTACGGAGGGACAGGGGGTTCTTACGAGCAGTACTTC
cdr3_aa: CASSYGGTGGSYEQYF

clone_size: -
j_call: TRBJ1-1
v_call: TRBV5-1
d_call: -
cdr3_length: 12
cdr3_nt: TGCGCCAGCAGCGCTGAGGGCACTGAAGCTTTCTTT
cdr3_aa: CASSAEGTEAFF

clone_size: medium-sized
j_call: TRBJ1-1
v_call: TRBV4-1
d_call: -
cdr3_length: 14
cdr3_nt: TGCGCCAGCAGCCAAGTGGGGGGGAGGGCTGAAGCTTTCTTT
cdr3_aa: CASSQVGGRAEAFF

clone_size: -
j_call: TRBJ2-3
v_call: TRBV5-1
d_call: -
cdr3_length: 15
cdr3_nt: TGCGCCAGCAGCCCCTCCAGGGGCGGCACAGATACGCAGTATTTT
cdr3_aa: CASSPSRGGTDTQYF

clone_size: -
j_call: TRBJ1-2
v_call: TRBV9
d_call: -
cdr3_length: 13
cdr3_nt: TGTGCCAGCAGCGTAGAGGGGTACTATGGCTACACCTTC
cdr3_aa: CASSVEGYYGYTF

clone_size: -
j_call: TRBJ1-2
v_call: TRBV19
d_call: TRBD1
cdr3_length: 15
cdr3_nt: TGTGCCAGCCGGCCGTCGTTGGGACAGGCTCCTGGCTACACCTTC
cdr3_aa: CASRPSLGQAPGYTF

clone_size: -
j_call: TRBJ2-7
v_call: TRBV3-1/TRBV3-2
d_call: -
cdr3_length: 15
cdr3_nt: TGTGCCAGCAGCCAAGAGTCCCCCACAGCCTACGAGCAGTACTTC
cdr3_aa: CASSQESPTAYEQYF

clone_size: few
j_call: TRBJ1-6
v_call: TRBV5-5
d_call: -
cdr3_length: 13
cdr3_nt: TGTGCCAGCAGCTTGGGTGGGGCTTCACCCCTCCACTTT
cdr3_aa: CASSLGGASPLHF

clone_size: -
j_call: TRBJ2-1
v_call: TRBV10-3
d_call: TRBD1
cdr3_length: 15
cdr3_nt: TGTGCCATCAGAGAAGGGACAGGGGGGGACAATGAGCAGTTCTTC
cdr3_aa: CAIREGTGGDNEQFF

clone_size: -
j_call: TRBJ1-1
v_call: TRBV7-9
d_call: TRBD1
cdr3_length: 15
cdr3_nt: TGTGCCAGCAGCTCCCTAGGGGGCTCAGGAACTGAAGCTTTCTTT
cdr3_aa: CASSSLGGSGTEAFF

clone_size: few
j_call: TRBJ1-5
v_call: TRBV7-2
d_call: -
cdr3_length: 15
cdr3_nt: TGTGCCAGCAGGAAGGACAGCTATAGCAATCAGCCCCAGCATTTT
cdr3_aa: CASRKDSYSNQPQHF

clone_size: -
j_call: TRBJ2-7
v_call: TRBV5-5
d_call: TRBD2
cdr3_length: 15
cdr3_nt: TGTGCCAGCAGCTCCTGGACTAGCGGGGGCTACGAGCAGTACTTC
cdr3_aa: CASSSWTSGGYEQYF

clone_size: -
j_call: TRBJ2-5
v_call: TRBV12-5
d_call: TRBD1
cdr3_length: 14
cdr3_nt: TGTGCTAGTGGCTGGGACAGGGAGGGACAGACCCAGTACTTC
cdr3_aa: CASGWDREGQTQYF

clone_size: once
j_call: TRBJ1-4
v_call: TRBV2
d_call: TRBD1
cdr3_length: 15
cdr3_nt: TGTGCCAGCAGCCTCGGGGGACAGGCCAATGAAAAACTGTTTTTT
cdr3_aa: CASSLGGQANEKLFF

clone_size: once
j_call: TRBJ1-1
v_call: TRBV5-5
d_call: -
cdr3_length: 14
cdr3_nt: TGTGCCAGCAGCTCCCTCCGGGAGAAGAGTGAAGCTTTCTTT
cdr3_aa: CASSSLREKSEAFF

clone_size: -
j_call: TRBJ2-1
v_call: TRBV11-2
d_call: -
cdr3_length: 11
cdr3_nt: TGTGCCAGCAGCTTGAACAGGGTAATTTTCTTC
cdr3_aa: CASSLNRVIFF

clone_size: -
j_call: TRBJ1-1
v_call: TRBV9
d_call: TRBD1
cdr3_length: 13
cdr3_nt: TGTGCCAGCAGTCTAACAGGGGACACTGAAGCTTTCTTT
cdr3_aa: CASSLTGDTEAFF

clone_size: -
j_call: TRBJ1-2
v_call: TRBV28
d_call: -
cdr3_length: 12
cdr3_nt: TGTGCCAGCAGTAGGGGCTTCTATGGCTACACCTTC
cdr3_aa: CASSRGFYGYTF

clone_size: once
j_call: TRBJ2-2
v_call: TRBV19
d_call: -
cdr3_length: 16
cdr3_nt: TGTGCCAGTAGCCCCTCTTCGGCGGGGAACACCGGGGAGCTGTTTTTT
cdr3_aa: CASSPSSAGNTGELFF

clone_size: few
j_call: TRBJ2-1
v_call: TRBV5-1
d_call: TRBD2
cdr3_length: 19
cdr3_nt: TGCGCCAGCAGCTTGGACGGGACTAGCGGGGGGGCACTTTACAATGAGCAGTTCTTC
cdr3_aa: CASSLDGTSGGALYNEQFF

clone_size: -
j_call: TRBJ1-3
v_call: TRBV7-9
d_call: -
cdr3_length: 11
cdr3_nt: TGTGCCGGGGGGGCTGGAAACACCATATATTTT
cdr3_aa: CAGGAGNTIYF

clone_size: few
j_call: TRBJ1-1
v_call: TRBV7-9
d_call: TRBD1
cdr3_length: 16
cdr3_nt: TGTGCCAGCAGCTTAGTAGGGGGGACAGTGGGCACTGAAGCTTTCTTT
cdr3_aa: CASSLVGGTVGTEAFF

clone_size: -
j_call: TRBJ1-1
v_call: TRBV6-6
d_call: -
cdr3_length: 14
cdr3_nt: TGTGCCAGCAGTTACCAGGTAGGGGGATCTGAAGCTTTCTTT
cdr3_aa: CASSYQVGGSEAFF

clone_size: -
j_call: TRBJ2-5
v_call: TRBV4-2
d_call: -
cdr3_length: 15
cdr3_nt: TGTGCCAGCAGCCAAGATTTAACTTTCTTAGAGACCCAGTACTTC
cdr3_aa: CASSQDLTFLETQYF

clone_size: once
j_call: TRBJ1-5
v_call: TRBV7-9
d_call: TRBD1
cdr3_length: 14
cdr3_nt: TGTGCCAGCAGTTCGACAGGGGGAAATCAGCCCCAGCATTTT
cdr3_aa: CASSSTGGNQPQHF

clone_size: -
j_call: TRBJ1-1
v_call: TRBV5-5
d_call: -
cdr3_length: 13
cdr3_nt: TGTGCCAGCAGCTTGTTTAGTAACACTGAAGCTTTCTTT
cdr3_aa: CASSLFSNTEAFF

clone_size: -
j_call: TRBJ2-7
v_call: TRBV20-1
d_call: -
cdr3_length: 11
cdr3_nt: TGCAGTGCTACGACAGACTACGAGCAGTACTTC
cdr3_aa: CSATTDYEQYF